This T cell receptor (beta chain) appears in the sequencing data of a study of OX40 agonist ivuxolimab in advanced cancers. TCRdb keeps only in-frame clones here, not all; method: immunoSEQ multiplex PCR. This sample yields about 30,000 clones, of which 90% are seen a single time; 24% belongs to the top ten. CDR3 length: 16 residues. Germline CDR1 and CDR2: KGHSH and LQKENI. Trimming left V 0 bases short and J 1 base short, with 12 bases between. The source is an adult with an advanced solid tumor such as melanoma, head and neck, liver or kidney cancer. This sequence joins TRBV18 and TRBJ2-5; D is unresolved. The source material was CD4+ or CD8+ T cells sorted from blood, sampled in a trial of the OX40 agonist ivuxolimab. The CDR3 nucleotides read TGTGCCAGCTCACCACCGGGGTACAAAGGCCAAGAGACCCAGTACTTC. Its translation: CASSPPGYKGQETQYF. Supplemented by reference TRBV18 and TRBJ2-5, the full variable domain reads NAGVMQNPRHLVRRRGQEARLRCSPMKGHSHVYWYRQLPEEGLKFMVYLQKENIIDESGMPKERFSAEFPKEGPSILRIQQVVRGDSAAYFCASSPPGYKGQETQYFGPGTRLLVL.